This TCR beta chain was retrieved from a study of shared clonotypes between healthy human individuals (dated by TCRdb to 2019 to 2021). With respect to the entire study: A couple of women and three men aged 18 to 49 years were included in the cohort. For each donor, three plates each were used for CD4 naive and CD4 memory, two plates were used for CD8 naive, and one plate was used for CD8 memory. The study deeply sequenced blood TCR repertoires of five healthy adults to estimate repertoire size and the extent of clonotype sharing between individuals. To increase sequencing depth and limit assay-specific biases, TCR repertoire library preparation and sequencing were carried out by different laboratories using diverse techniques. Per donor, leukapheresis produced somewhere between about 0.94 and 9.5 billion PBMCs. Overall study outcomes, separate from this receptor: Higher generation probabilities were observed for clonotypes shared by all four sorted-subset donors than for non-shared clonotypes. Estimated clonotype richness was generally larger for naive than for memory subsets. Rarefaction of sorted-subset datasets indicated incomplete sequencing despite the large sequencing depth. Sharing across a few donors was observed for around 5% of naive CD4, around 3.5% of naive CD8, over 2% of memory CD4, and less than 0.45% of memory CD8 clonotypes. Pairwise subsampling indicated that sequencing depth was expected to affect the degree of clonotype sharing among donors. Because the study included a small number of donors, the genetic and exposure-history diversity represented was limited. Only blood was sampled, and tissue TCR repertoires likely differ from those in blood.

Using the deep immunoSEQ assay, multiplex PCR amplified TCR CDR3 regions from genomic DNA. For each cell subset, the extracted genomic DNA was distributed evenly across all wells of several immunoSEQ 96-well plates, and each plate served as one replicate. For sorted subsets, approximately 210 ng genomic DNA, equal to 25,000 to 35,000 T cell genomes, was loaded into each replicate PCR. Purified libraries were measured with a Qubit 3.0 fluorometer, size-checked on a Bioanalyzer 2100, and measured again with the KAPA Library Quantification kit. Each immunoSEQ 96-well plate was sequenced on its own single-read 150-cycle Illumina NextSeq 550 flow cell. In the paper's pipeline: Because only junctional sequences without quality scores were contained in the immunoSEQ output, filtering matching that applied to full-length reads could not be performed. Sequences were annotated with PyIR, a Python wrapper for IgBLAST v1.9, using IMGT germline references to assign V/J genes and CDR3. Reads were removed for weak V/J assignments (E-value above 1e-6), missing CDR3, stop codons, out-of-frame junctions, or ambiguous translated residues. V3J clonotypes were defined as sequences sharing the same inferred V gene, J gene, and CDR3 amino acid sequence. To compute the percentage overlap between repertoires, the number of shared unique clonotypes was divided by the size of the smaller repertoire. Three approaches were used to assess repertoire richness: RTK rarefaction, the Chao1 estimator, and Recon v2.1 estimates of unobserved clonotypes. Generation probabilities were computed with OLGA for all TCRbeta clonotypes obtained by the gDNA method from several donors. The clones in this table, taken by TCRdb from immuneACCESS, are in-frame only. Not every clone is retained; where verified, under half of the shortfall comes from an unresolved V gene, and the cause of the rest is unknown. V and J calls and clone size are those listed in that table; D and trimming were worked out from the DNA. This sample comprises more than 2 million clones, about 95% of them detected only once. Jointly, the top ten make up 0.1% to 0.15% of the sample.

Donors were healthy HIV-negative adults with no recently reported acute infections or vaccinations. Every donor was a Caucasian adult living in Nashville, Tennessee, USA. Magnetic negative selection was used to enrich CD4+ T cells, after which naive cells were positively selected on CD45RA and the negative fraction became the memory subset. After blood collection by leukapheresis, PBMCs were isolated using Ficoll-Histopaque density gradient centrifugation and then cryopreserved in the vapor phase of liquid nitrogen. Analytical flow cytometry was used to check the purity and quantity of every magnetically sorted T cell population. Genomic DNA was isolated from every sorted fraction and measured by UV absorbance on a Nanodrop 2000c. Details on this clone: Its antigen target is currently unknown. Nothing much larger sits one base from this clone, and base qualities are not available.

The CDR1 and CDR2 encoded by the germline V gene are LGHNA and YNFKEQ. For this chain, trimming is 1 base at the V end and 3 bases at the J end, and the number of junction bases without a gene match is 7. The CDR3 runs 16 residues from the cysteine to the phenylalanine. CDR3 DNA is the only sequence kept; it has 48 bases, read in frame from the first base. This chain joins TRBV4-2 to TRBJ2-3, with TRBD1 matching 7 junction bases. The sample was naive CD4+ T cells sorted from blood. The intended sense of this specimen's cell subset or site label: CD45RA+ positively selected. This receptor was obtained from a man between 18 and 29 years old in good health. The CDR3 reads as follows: CASSQAKPGGTDTQYF. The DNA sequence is TGTGCCAGCAGCCAAGCTAAGCCAGGGGGTACAGATACGCAGTATTTT.